The TCR beta chain under discussion was sequenced for a study of T cells in Graves' hyperthyroidism and ophthalmopathy. Regions amplified from RNA transcripts were the TCR beta CDR3 regions. TCR CDR3 regions were first amplified by RT-PCR with HTBI primers. One entry per CDR3 protein, called by TCRdb with MiXCR from the multiplex PCR reads. The top ten hold approximately 3.9% of the sample, which has about 620,000 distinct CDR3 sequences, roughly 16% seen once. This clonotype was counted a few times. This CDR3 is built from 12 residues. Germline V lookup: CDR1 DFQATT, CDR2 SNEGSKA (reference sequence). Trimming cost V 3 bases and J 2 bases, with 7 bases left between them. Patients having uncontrolled infection, another autoimmune disease, pregnancy or lactation were not included. PBMCs stemmed from 10 ml fresh peripheral blood.

The specimen sequenced was blood. The rearrangement joins TRBV20-1 to TRBJ1-2; D not resolved. The sequence was collected from a woman aged 25 to 45 with Graves' hyperthyroidism. CDR3 sequence (DNA): TGCAGTGCTAGTCAGACAAACTATGGCTACACCTTC. Protein: CSASQTNYGYTF.